Below are 28 T cell receptor beta chains sequenced from a single sample in a study of T cells in women clearing cervical HPV infection (dated by TCRdb to the late 2010s). The protocol used for the library was the immunoSEQ multiplex PCR assay. Here the immuneACCESS table is served through TCRdb, limited to in-frame sequences with V and J called. Missing clones are a known gap in these copies; in checked studies unresolved V genes cover under half, and the rest lacks a known reason. The table for this sample records some 30,000 clones. The top ten constitute 7.8% of the sample. The sample comprised blood buffy coat. The source is a woman aged 18 to 75 with a cervical HPV16 infection that either progressed to CIN3+ or cleared (not recorded which).

As to this clone: The CDR3 end is not reached by the read, which stops 3 residues before it; the germline J gene fills it in. The J gene is TRBJ2-7, the V gene TRBV6-2 or TRBV6-3; TRBD2 agrees at 11 bases. This CDR3 is 14 amino acids long. The V gene's germline CDR1 is MNHEY and CDR2 SVGEGT. With V trimmed by 5 bases and J by 5 bases, 5 bases remained unmatched. CDR3 DNA, as far as it was read: TGTGCCAGCAGTAATAGCGGGGGGGGCAACGAG. Translated, it gives CASSNSGGGNE. The full CDR3 protein is CASSNSGGGNEQYF.

A remark on this clone: The read falls 3 residues short of the CDR3 end, and the missing part is taken from the germline J gene. J is TRBJ2-6 and V is TRBV23-1, with D uncertain. TRBV23-1 is placed among ORFs of uncertain function. The CDR3 contains 9 residues. This chain's CDR3 is CASTDFLTF. The sequenced CDR3 bases are TGCGCCAGCACCGACTTC.

Comments on this clone: The read ends 3 residues before the CDR3 terminus; that terminus is restored from the germline J gene. The J gene is TRBJ1-2, the V gene TRBV4-1, with TRBD1 as a possible D gene (6 bases). The CDR3 spans 16 residues. Germline CDR1 reads MGHRA; CDR2 reads YSYEKL. V shed 0 bases and J shed 3 bases, with 14 bases lying between them. CDR3 residues: CASSQETGGADYGYTF. CDR3 DNA, as far as it was read: TGCGCCAGCAGCCAAGAAACTGGGGGGGCGGACTATGGC.

Turning to this clone: Read coverage stops 3 residues before the CDR3 terminus; the germline J gene supplies the remainder. The rearrangement uses TRBV14 and TRBJ2-1; D perhaps matches TRBD2 (6 bases). V was pared by 4 bases and J by 2 bases, with 9 bases between. This CDR3 has 14 residues. CDR1 is SGHDN and CDR2 is FVKESK in the germline V gene. The CDR3: CASSPRLAYNEQFF. The part of the CDR3 DNA that was read is TGTGCCAGCAGCCCAAGACTAGCCTACAATGAG.

Remarks on this clone: The read ends 3 residues early relative to the CDR3; the germline J gene fills the gap. The V and J genes are TRBV19 and TRBJ2-2; D not certain. The CDR3 spans 13 residues. V lost 4 bases and J lost 10, with 13 bases in between. In germline, CDR1 is LNHDA, CDR2 SQIVND (reference sequence). The sequenced CDR3 bases are TGTGCCAGTAGTACCAGGCCAGAAATGGAG. Its translation is CASSTRPEME. The full CDR3 protein reads CASSTRPEMELFF. The full variable domain, rest sourced from reference TRBV19 and TRBJ2-2, is DGGITQSPKYLFRKEGQNVTLSCEQNLNHDAMYWYRQDPGQGLRLIYYSQIVNDFQKGDIAEGYSVSREKKESFPLTVTSAQKNPTAFYLCASSTRPEMELFFGEGSRLTVL.

Details on this clone: With the read ending 3 residues before the CDR3 end, the germline J gene is used to fill in that end. The V gene is TRBV7-3, the J gene TRBJ2-1, with D uncertain. V gave up 4 bases and J gave up 8 bases, with 9 bases separating them. The length of the CDR3 is 12 residues. Germline V lookup: CDR1 SGHTA, CDR2 FQGTGA. The part of the CDR3 DNA that was read is TGTGCCAGCAGCTCCGGGTTTGATGAG. Protein product: CASSSGFDE. The complete CDR3 sequence is CASSSGFDEQFF.

Comment on this clone: The CDR3 extends 3 residues past the end of the read, so its final part is completed from the germline J gene. The chain carries TRBV14 and TRBJ1-1; TRBD1 aligns across 7 bases. The CDR3 has 12 residues. Germline CDR1 and CDR2: SGHDN and FVKESK. V was clipped by 4 bases and J by 5 bases; unmatched bases: 1. The CDR3 spells CASSPTGTEAFF. CDR3 bases read: TGTGCCAGCAGCCCGACAGGGACTGAA.

Of note for this clone: The CDR3 end falls 3 residues outside the read, so it is completed with the germline J gene. The V call is TRBV20-1, the J call TRBJ2-7; the D gene is possibly TRBD1 (5 bases). The V gene lost 0 bases and the J gene lost 3 bases, with 12 bases spanning the gap. The length of the CDR3 is 14 residues. Germline assignment: CDR1 DFQATT and CDR2 SNEGSKA (reference sequence). The CDR3 here is CSARETQGDYEQYF. The part of the CDR3 DNA that was read is TGCAGTGCTAGAGAGACCCAGGGCGACTACGAG.

For this clone: The read stops 3 residues short of the end of the CDR3; the missing end is completed from the germline J gene. The chain recombines TRBV13 with TRBJ1-1; TRBD1 is a possible D gene (6 bases). The CDR3 extends over 15 amino acids. V shed 0 bases and J shed 6 bases, with 14 bases lying between them. Per the germline V gene, CDR1 is PRHDT and CDR2 is FYEKMQ (reference sequence). CDR3 sequence reads: CASSLGQQGYSEAFF. The CDR3 bases that were read are TGTGCCAGCAGCTTAGGCCAACAGGGATATTCTGAA.

About this clone itself: The read is 3 residues too short to cover the CDR3 end, so that end is filled in from the germline J gene. V usage is TRBV19 and J usage is TRBJ1-2, with D unclear. From germline, CDR1 is LNHDA and CDR2 SQIVND (reference sequence). This CDR3 contains 17 residues. This CDR3 is CASSMISGMSRLNDYTF. The sequenced CDR3 bases are TGTGCCAGTAGTATGATTAGCGGGATGAGCCGACTCAATGAC.

As concerns this clone: The read terminates 3 residues ahead of where the CDR3 ends, so the germline J gene completes it. This sequence joins TRBV5-1 and TRBJ2-2; TRBD1 matches at 9 bases. CDR3 length: 16 amino acids. Germline CDR1 SGHRS, CDR2 YFSETQ. J gave up 7 bases and V 4 bases, and 11 bases lay outside the gene matches. CDR3 in amino acids: CASSLNPGQGDGELFF. CDR3 bases read: TGCGCCAGCAGCCTGAACCCGGGACAGGGAGACGGGGAG.

About this clone itself: The read stops 3 residues short of the end of the CDR3; the missing end is completed from the germline J gene. The chain recombines TRBV2 with TRBJ2-2; TRBD2 is a possible D gene (6 bases). This CDR3 has 15 residues. Germline V gives CDR1 SNHLY, CDR2 FYNNEI. V shed 7 bases and J shed 2 bases, with 14 bases lying between them. The sequenced CDR3 bases are TGTGCCAGCACCCCGGGACTTTCCAACACCGGGGAG. Encoded protein: CASTPGLSNTGE. The whole CDR3 region reads CASTPGLSNTGELFF.

A remark on this clone: The CDR3 end is not reached by the read, which stops 3 residues before it; the germline J gene fills it in. The genes are TRBV25-1 and TRBJ1-4, with 10 bases identical to TRBD1. In germline, CDR1 is MGHDK, CDR2 SYGVNS. Trimming removed 8 bases from V and 7 bases from J; junction bases left unmatched: 13. The CDR3 spans 16 residues. CDR3 DNA, as far as it was read: TGTGCCAGCCAGACCCTGGGGGGGGACAGGGGTGAAAAA. This gives the protein CASQTLGGDRGEK. Given in full, the CDR3 is CASQTLGGDRGEKLFF.

Notes on this clone: The read ends 3 residues early relative to the CDR3; the germline J gene fills the gap. This chain uses TRBV20-1 with TRBJ2-3; 8 bases fit TRBD2. CDR1 is DFQATT, CDR2 SNEGSKA, per germline (reference sequence). This CDR3 comprises 16 residues. The J segment lost 2 bases and the V segment lost 4 bases, leaving 11 bases of the junction unmatched. CDR3 in amino acids: CSATPPSGGYTDTQYF. CDR3 bases read: TGCAGTGCTACACCCCCGAGCGGGGGCTACACAGATACG.

A word on this clone: The read is 3 residues too short to cover the CDR3 end, so that end is filled in from the germline J gene. The chain links TRBV5-5 to TRBJ2-3; D is undetermined. CDR1 and CDR2 (germline): SGHKS, YYEKEE (reference sequence). The CDR3 contains 15 residues. V shed 0 bases and J shed 5 bases, with 13 bases lying between them. This CDR3 is CASSLGVDFIDTQYF. CDR3 DNA (partial): TGTGCCAGCAGCTTGGGTGTAGACTTCATAGATACG.

In the case of this clone: The CDR3 end falls 3 residues outside the read, so it is completed with the germline J gene. The rearrangement uses TRBV7-2 and TRBJ2-7; 8 nucleotides align to TRBD1. The CDR3 is 14 residues long. The V gene's germline CDR1 is SGHTA and CDR2 FQGNSA. Trimming cost V 4 bases and J 6 bases; bases outside gene matches: 8. The CDR3 loop is CASSSWDRKFEQYF. CDR3 DNA, as far as it was read: TGTGCCAGCAGCTCTTGGGACAGGAAATTCGAG.

Note on this clone: The CDR3 end lies 3 residues beyond the end of the read and is filled in from the germline J gene. V is TRBV29-1 and J is TRBJ1-4; tentative D call: TRBD1 (5 bases). V shed 7 bases and J shed 0 bases, with 12 bases lying between them. Germline loops: CDR1 SQVTM, CDR2 ANQGSEA. This CDR3 comprises 14 residues. CDR3 region: CSALSGATNEKLFF. CDR3 DNA (partial): TGCAGCGCCTTGTCGGGGGCAACTAATGAAAAA.

To note about this clone: The read is 3 residues too short to cover the CDR3 end, so that end is filled in from the germline J gene. V usage is TRBV19 and J usage is TRBJ2-3, with D possibly TRBD1 on 6 matching bases. There are 17 residues in the CDR3. Trimming pared 11 bases from V and 2 bases from J, leaving 26 bases between. Germline V CDR1 and CDR2: LNHDA, SQIVND (reference sequence). The sequenced CDR3 bases are TGTGCCCCTAGCCACAGGGCCCTAAGGTCCCCCACAGATACG. Protein: CAPSHRALRSPTDT. The entire CDR3 protein is CAPSHRALRSPTDTQYF.

Note on this clone: Read sequence stops 3 residues before the CDR3 end, and the germline J gene provides the missing end. The chain carries TRBV19 and TRBJ2-2, with D possibly matching TRBD1 (5 bases). V lost 3 bases to trimming and J lost 1 base, with 12 bases between them. The CDR3 is made up of 16 amino acids. CDR1 and CDR2 from the germline V gene are LNHDA and SQIVND (reference sequence). The DNA read from the CDR3 is TGTGCCAGTAGTATTCTCGGCAGGGAGAACACCGGGGAG. It specifies CASSILGRENTGE. In full, the CDR3 is CASSILGRENTGELFF.

A remark on this clone: The read finishes 3 residues shy of the CDR3 end, and the germline J gene is used to complete it. The rearrangement uses TRBV20-1 and TRBJ1-6; D possibly corresponds to TRBD1 (5 bases). Germline V gene data show CDR1 as DFQATT and CDR2 as SNEGSKA (reference sequence). The V end lost 0 bases, the J end lost 4 bases, and 19 bases lay between the germline ends. The CDR3 spans 18 residues. CDR3 DNA (partial): TGCAGTGCTAGAGACGGGGGGAGTTCGCTCGGGTATAATTCACCC. Protein: CSARDGGSSLGYNSP. The CDR3, in full, reads CSARDGGSSLGYNSPLHF.

The sequenced part of the CDR3 DNA is TGTGCCAGCAGCTTGACTGGGGACAGGGTCTACGAG. This codes for CASSLTGDRVYE. The entire CDR3 sequence reads CASSLTGDRVYEQYF. V gene TRBV5-4 combines with J gene TRBJ2-7, with 9 bases matching TRBD1. The read terminates 3 residues ahead of where the CDR3 ends, so the germline J gene completes it. CDR1 is SGHNT and CDR2 is YYREEE in the germline V gene (reference sequence). V was clipped by 1 base and J by 3 bases; unmatched bases: 5. The CDR3 is 15 amino acids.

A word on this clone: The sequenced fragment ends 3 residues before the CDR3 boundary, so the rest is inferred from the germline J gene. This chain links TRBV19 with TRBJ1-2, with D uncertain. Germline values: CDR1 LNHDA, CDR2 SQIVND (reference sequence). Between the trimmed V and J ends, which lost 8 bases and 2 bases, there was a span of 15 bases. The CDR3 is made up of 14 amino acids. CDR3 residues: CASSVLAFNYGYTF. The DNA read from the CDR3 is TGTGCCAGTTCCGTCCTAGCCTTCAACTATGGC.

About this clone: The read comes to an end 3 residues before the CDR3 does, leaving the germline J gene to fill in the end. The chain has TRBV2 and TRBJ1-2; 9 positions agree with TRBD1. This CDR3 is built from 17 residues. Per the germline V gene, CDR1 is SNHLY and CDR2 is FYNNEI. CDR3 DNA, as far as it was read: TGTGCCAGCAGTGACCTAGACCTCCGGGGACAGGGAGGCGGC. Its protein product is CASSDLDLRGQGGG. The whole CDR3 protein is CASSDLDLRGQGGGYTF.

A word on this clone: The read finishes 3 residues shy of the CDR3 end, and the germline J gene is used to complete it. V and J are TRBV30 and TRBJ1-2; TRBD1 agrees at 8 bases. The CDR3 covers 17 residues. The ends lost 0 bases at V and 7 bases at J; junction bases unmatched: 16. Per the germline V gene, CDR1 is GTSNPN and CDR2 is SVGIG (reference sequence). CDR3 DNA (partial): TGTGCCTGGAGTGTGGGAGGGACAGGACCTGTCAAGAGTGGC. Translation gives CAWSVGGTGPVKSG. The full CDR3 sequence reads CAWSVGGTGPVKSGYTF.

Details on this clone: Read coverage stops 3 residues before the CDR3 terminus; the germline J gene supplies the remainder. The chain links TRBV12-3 or TRBV12-4 to TRBJ1-3, with 7 nucleotides matching TRBD1. Trimming removed 6 bases from V and 0 bases from J; junction bases left unmatched: 5. CDR3 length: 15 amino acids. CDR3 DNA (partial): TGTGCCAGCAGGATCAGGGGGAACTCTGGAAACACC. It codes for CASRIRGNSGNT. The complete CDR3 protein is CASRIRGNSGNTIYF.

A remark on this clone: Read data end 3 residues before the CDR3 end; the end is taken from the germline J gene. V gene TRBV2 combines with J gene TRBJ2-2, with no clear D. CDR3 size: 13 residues. Germline values: CDR1 SNHLY, CDR2 FYNNEI. V was cut by 3 bases and J by 4 bases, with 6 bases left in between. The chain's CDR3 is CASSDEATGELFF. The sequenced CDR3 bases are TGTGCCAGCAGTGACGAAGCCACCGGGGAG. The complete variable domain, with remaining parts taken from reference TRBV2 and TRBJ2-2, reads EPEVTQTPSHQVTQMGQEVILRCVPISNHLYFYWYRQILGQKVEFLVSFYNNEISEKSEIFDDQFSVERPDGSNFTLKIRSTKLEDSAMYFCASSDEATGELFFGEGSRLTVL.

With regard to this clone: The read terminates 3 residues before the CDR3 end, so the remaining end is supplied by the germline J gene. The rearrangement joins TRBV30 to TRBJ1-1; D ambiguous. CDR1 is GTSNPN, CDR2 SVGIG, per germline (reference sequence). The CDR3 is 12 residues long. The CDR3 loop is CAWMRYQETAFF. The DNA read from the CDR3 is TGTGCCTGGATGCGGTACCAAGAGACC.

The CDR3 is CASSLGAASYDYTF. Incomplete CDR3 DNA: TGTGCCAGCAGCTTAGGAGCGGCCTCCTACGAC. The J gene is TRBJ1-2, the V gene TRBV7-6; D uncertain. The read is 3 residues too short to cover the CDR3 end, so that end is filled in from the germline J gene. Germline loops: CDR1 SGHVS, CDR2 FNYEAQ. This CDR3 has 14 residues.